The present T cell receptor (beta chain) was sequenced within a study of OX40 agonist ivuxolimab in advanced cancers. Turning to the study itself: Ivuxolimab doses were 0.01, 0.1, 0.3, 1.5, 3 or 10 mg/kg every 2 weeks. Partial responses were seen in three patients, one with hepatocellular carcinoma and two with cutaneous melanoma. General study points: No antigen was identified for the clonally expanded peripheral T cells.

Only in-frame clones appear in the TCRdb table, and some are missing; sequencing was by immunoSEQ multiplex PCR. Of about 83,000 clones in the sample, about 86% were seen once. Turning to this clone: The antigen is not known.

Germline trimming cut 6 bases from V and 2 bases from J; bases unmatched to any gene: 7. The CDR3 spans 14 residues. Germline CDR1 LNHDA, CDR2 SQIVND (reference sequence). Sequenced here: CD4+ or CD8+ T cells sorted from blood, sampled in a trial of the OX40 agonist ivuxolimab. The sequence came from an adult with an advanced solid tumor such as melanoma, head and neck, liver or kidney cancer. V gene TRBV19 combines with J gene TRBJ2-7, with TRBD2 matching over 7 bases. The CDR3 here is CASREAGEAYEQYF. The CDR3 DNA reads TGTGCCAGTAGGGAGGCGGGGGAAGCCTACGAGCAGTACTTC.